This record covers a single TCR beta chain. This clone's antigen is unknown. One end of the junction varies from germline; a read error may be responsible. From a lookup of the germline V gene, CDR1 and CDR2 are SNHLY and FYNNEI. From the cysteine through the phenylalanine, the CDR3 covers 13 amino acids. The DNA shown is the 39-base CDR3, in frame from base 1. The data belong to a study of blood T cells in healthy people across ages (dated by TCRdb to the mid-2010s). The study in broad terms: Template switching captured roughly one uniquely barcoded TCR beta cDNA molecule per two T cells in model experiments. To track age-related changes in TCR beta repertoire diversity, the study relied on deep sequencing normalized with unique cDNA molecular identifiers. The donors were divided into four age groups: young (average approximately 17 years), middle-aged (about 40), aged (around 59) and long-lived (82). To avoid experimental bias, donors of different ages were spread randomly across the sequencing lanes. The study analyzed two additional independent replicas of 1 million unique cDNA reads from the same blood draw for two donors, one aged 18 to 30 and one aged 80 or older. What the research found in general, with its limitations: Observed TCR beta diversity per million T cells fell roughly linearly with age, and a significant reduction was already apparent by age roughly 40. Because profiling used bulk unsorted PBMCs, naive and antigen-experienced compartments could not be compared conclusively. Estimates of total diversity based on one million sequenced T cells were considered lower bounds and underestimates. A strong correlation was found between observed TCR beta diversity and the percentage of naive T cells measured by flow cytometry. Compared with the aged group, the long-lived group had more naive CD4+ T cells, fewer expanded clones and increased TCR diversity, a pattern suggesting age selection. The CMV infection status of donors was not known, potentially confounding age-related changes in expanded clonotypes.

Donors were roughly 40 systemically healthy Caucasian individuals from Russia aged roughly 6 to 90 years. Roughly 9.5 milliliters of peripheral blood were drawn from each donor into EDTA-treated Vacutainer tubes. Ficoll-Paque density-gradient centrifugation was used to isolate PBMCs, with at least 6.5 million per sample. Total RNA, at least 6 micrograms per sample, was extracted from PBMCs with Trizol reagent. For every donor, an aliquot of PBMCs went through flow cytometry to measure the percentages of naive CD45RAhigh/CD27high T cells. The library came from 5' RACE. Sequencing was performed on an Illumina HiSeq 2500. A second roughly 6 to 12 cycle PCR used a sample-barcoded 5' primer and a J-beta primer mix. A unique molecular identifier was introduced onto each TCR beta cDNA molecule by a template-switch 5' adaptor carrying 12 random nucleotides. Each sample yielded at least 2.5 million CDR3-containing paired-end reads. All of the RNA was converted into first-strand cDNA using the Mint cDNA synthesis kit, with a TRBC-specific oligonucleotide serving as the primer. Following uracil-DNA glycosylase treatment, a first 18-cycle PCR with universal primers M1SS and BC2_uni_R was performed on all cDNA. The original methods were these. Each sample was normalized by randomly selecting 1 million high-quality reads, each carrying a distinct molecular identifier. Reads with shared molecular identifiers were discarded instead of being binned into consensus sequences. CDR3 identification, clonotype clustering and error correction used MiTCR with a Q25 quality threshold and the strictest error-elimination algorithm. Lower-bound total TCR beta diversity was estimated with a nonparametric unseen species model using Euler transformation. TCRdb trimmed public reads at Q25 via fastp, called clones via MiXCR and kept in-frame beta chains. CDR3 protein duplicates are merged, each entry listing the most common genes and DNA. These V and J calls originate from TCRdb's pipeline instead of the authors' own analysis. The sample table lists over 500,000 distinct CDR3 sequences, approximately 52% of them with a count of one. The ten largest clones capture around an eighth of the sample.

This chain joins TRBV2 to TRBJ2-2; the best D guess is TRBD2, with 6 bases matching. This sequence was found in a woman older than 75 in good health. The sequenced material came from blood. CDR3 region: CACRLGWNGGLFF. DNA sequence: TGTGCCTGCCGACTAGGATGGAACGGGGGGCTGTTTTTT.